This is a list of T cell receptor beta chains from one sample in a study of PD-L1 blockade in urothelial cancer. Here immunoSEQ multiplex PCR was the method, and the copy in TCRdb shows in-frame clones only, minus some. The sample has tens of thousands of clones, just under 85% seen once. The sample here was PBMCs, taken around atezolizumab (anti-PD-L1) treatment. The receptors were gathered from a man aged 35 to 55 with urothelial cancer. Each CDR3 is given with its conserved first and last residue. The D gene is left open where the match is weak. Clone size is not always given. Where it is, it says once, few, many or a class for expanded clones.

D,V,J,size,DNA,CDR3
TRBD1,TRBV27,TRBJ2-6,-,TGTGCCAGCAGTTTAGCACAGGGGGTGGCCAACGTCCTGACTTTC,CASSLAQGVANVLTF
TRBD1,TRBV7-3,TRBJ2-7,-,TGTGCCAGCAGCTTAAAGTGGGGACAGACTTACGAGCAGTACTTC,CASSLKWGQTYEQYF
-,TRBV28,TRBJ1-2,-,TGTGCCAGCAGCATCAACTATGGCTACACCTTC,CASSINYGYTF
-,TRBV27,TRBJ2-2,-,TGTGCCAGCAGTTTCGAGGGTGGAGTCGGGGAGCTGTTTTTT,CASSFEGGVGELFF
-,TRBV2,TRBJ2-2,-,TGTGCCAGCAGTGACTGGCGGGAGAACACCGGGGAGCTGTTTTTT,CASSDWRENTGELFF
TRBD2,TRBV5-4,TRBJ2-5,-,TGTGCCAGCAGCTTGGCTGGCGGGAGAAGTGGGGAGACCCAGTACTTC,CASSLAGGRSGETQYF
-,TRBV5-1,TRBJ2-2,few,TGCGCCAGCGTACAGGAACCTACGGGAGCCGGGGAGCTGTTTTTT,CASVQEPTGAGELFF
-,TRBV4-3,TRBJ2-7,-,TGCGCCAGCAGCCAACGTCTCGAGGGTTATGAGCAGTACTTC,CASSQRLEGYEQYF
TRBD2,TRBV25-1,TRBJ2-7,-,TGTGCCAGCAGTGAATATAGGTCTAGCGGACCCTACGAGCAGTACTTC,CASSEYRSSGPYEQYF
-,TRBV29-1,TRBJ2-7,-,TGCAGCGTTGCGGCAGGATTGTCCTACGAGCAGTACTTC,CSVAAGLSYEQYF
-,TRBV7-2,TRBJ1-5,-,TGTGCCAGCACTCCCGTTGGAGGTGACCAGCCCCAGCATTTT,CASTPVGGDQPQHF
-,TRBV28,TRBJ1-1,-,TGTGCCAGCAGAGACTATTTGAACACTGAAGCTTTCTTT,CASRDYLNTEAFF
-,TRBV14,TRBJ2-2,-,TGTGCCGTCCCGCCGAGCTACACCGGGGAGCTGTTTTTT,CAVPPSYTGELFF
-,TRBV7-9,TRBJ1-4,-,TGTGCCAGCAGCTTAGGCAGGGGAAAGGAAAAACTGTTTTTT,CASSLGRGKEKLFF
-,TRBV27,TRBJ1-1,-,TGTGCCAGCAGGCCACAGGGAACGGATACTGAAGCTTTCTTT,CASRPQGTDTEAFF
TRBD1,TRBV7-9,TRBJ2-7,-,TGTGCCAGCAGCTTAGGACGACAGGGCTCCGAGCAGTACTTC,CASSLGRQGSEQYF